Described below is a single T cell receptor (beta chain) sequence and its context. This clonotype has more than one count but fewer than ten. Its antigen remains unidentified. No much larger clone exists at a distance of one base, and base qualities are not known. Ficoll-Paque density gradient centrifugation was used to isolate PBMCs. The run used an Illumina NovaSeq 6000. Using 5'RACE with constant-segment primers, TCRalpha and TCRbeta cDNA libraries were constructed, with sample barcodes and unique molecular identifiers added in the process. Trizol reagent was used to extract RNA from every sample. Library amplification was performed in two PCR steps, and a second sample barcode and Illumina TruSeq adapters were introduced in the second step. Sequencing of libraries was performed on an Illumina NovaSeq with 2 x 150 bp paired-end reads. As for how the authors treated the data: With migec v1.2.7, reads were demultiplexed and then collapsed into UMI-guided consensus sequences. Using mixcr v2.1.11, UMI consensuses were aligned to TRA and TRB V and J templates and then assembled into clonotypes. A clonotype was counted as expanded or contracted only if both edgeR and NoisET called the change significant, with noise models trained on biological replicates. For edgeR calls, the thresholds were a false discovery rate-adjusted p below 0.01 and a log2 fold-change of 1. PCA with hierarchical clustering of max-normalized trajectories of the 1000 most abundant clonotypes was used as exploratory dynamics analysis. Separately sequenced CD4+ and CD8+ repertoires were used to assign the CD4 or CD8 phenotype of responding clones. TCRdb trimmed the raw reads at Q25, called clones with MiXCR and kept productive beta chains. Duplicate CDR3 protein sequences are folded into a single record with the most common DNA and genes. The authors' filters were not applied to this entry. The sample table shows 380,000 or so distinct CDR3 sequences, and over 13% are seen once. The top ten constitute around 21% of the sample.

The CDR3 goes from the cysteine to the phenylalanine over 14 residues. CDR3 DNA only is kept here, 42 bases in frame from base 1. The germline V gene (reference sequence) gives CDR1 as DFQATT and CDR2 as SNEGSKA. V was cut back by 6 bases and J by 0 bases, leaving a gap of 14 bases between them. This specimen comes from a study of T-cell memory formation after mild COVID-19 (dated by TCRdb to 2020 to 2023). With respect to the entire study: TCR sequence clusters from the two donors were found to be largely donor specific. T-cell clones expanding and contracting after mild COVID-19 in two donors were tracked by longitudinal TCRalpha and TCRbeta repertoire sequencing. Two young, previously healthy adult volunteers, one female and one male, were included in the cohort.

The investigation overall reported the following: Contracting CD4+ clones turned up mainly in the CM and EM memory subsets, whereas EMRA was where CD8+ clones were enriched. The second-wave clones that peaked on day 37 were not confirmed to be SARS-CoV-2 specific. Clones contracting from day 15 to 85 had balanced CD4/CD8 phenotypes, while a second wave expanding from day 15 to 37 was biased towards CD4+. Some responding clones were detected in pre-infection memory, which suggested that pre-existing cross-reactive memory T cells had joined the SARS-CoV-2 response. The study covered only two mild cases, and larger cohorts including severe cases with pre-infection samples were considered necessary.

The receptor comes from a man aged 18 to 35 who had mild COVID-19 (a few samples of this study predate the infection). The sample titles of this study are shuffled in the database, so cell type and time point are left out; the donor was told from shared clones. The chain employs TRBV20-1 and TRBJ1-2; possibly the D gene is TRBD1, per 6 matching bases. The sample was PBMCs or a T cell subset sorted from them (not recorded which). At the DNA level, the sequence is TGCAGTGCCGAGGGGGGAAGAACTAACTATGGCTACACCTTC. This codes for CSAEGGRTNYGYTF.